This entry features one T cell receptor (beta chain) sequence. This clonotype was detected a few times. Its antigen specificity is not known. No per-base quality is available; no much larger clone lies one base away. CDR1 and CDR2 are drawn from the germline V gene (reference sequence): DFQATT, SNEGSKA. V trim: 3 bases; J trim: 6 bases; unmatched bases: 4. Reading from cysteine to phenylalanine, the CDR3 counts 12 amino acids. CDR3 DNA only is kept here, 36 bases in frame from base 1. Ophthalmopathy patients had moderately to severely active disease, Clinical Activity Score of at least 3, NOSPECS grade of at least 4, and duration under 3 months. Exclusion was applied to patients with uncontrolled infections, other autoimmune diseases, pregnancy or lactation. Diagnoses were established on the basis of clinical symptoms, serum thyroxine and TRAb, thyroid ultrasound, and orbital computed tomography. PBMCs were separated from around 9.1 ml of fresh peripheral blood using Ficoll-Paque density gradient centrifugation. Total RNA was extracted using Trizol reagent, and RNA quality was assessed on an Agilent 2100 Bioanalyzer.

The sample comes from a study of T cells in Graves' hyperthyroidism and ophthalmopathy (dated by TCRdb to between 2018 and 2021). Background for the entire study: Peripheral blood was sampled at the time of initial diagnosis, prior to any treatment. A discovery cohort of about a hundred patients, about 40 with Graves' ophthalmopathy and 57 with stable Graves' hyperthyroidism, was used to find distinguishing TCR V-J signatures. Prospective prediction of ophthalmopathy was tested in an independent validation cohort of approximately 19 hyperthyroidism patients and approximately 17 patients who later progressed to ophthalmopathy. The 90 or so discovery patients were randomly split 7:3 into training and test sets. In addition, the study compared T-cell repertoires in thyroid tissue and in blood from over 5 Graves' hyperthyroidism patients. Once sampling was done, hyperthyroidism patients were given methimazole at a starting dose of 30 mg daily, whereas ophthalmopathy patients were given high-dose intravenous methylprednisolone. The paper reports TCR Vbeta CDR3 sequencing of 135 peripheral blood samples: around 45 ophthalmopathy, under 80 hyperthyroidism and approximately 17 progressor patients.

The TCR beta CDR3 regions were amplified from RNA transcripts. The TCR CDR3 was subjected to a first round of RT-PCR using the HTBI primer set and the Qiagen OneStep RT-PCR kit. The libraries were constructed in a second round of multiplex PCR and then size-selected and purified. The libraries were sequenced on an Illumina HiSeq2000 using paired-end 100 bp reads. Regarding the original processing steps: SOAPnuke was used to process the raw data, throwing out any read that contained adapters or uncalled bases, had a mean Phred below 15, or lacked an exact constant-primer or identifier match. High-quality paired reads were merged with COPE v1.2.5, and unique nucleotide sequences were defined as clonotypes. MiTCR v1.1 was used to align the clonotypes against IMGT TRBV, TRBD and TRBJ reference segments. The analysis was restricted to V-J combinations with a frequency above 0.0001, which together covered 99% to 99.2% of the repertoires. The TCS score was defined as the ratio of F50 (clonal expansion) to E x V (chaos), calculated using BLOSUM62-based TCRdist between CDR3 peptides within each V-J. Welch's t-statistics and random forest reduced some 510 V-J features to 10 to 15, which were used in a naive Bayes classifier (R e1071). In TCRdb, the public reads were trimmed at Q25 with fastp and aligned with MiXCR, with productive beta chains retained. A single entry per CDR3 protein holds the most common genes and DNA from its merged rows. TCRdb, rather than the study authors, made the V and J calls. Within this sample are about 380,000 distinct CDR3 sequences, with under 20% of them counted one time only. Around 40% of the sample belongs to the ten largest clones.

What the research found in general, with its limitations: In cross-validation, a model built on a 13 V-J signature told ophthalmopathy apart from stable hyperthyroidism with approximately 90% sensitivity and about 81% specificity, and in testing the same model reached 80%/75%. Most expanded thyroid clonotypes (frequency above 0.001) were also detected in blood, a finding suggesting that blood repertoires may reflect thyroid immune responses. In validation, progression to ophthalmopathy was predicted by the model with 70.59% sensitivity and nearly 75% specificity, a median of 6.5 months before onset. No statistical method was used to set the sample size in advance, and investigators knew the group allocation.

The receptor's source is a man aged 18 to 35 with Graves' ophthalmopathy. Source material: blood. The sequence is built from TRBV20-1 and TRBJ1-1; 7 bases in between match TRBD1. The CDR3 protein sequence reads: CSASKGAPEAFF. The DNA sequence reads TGCAGTGCTAGTAAGGGGGCCCCTGAAGCTTTCTTT.